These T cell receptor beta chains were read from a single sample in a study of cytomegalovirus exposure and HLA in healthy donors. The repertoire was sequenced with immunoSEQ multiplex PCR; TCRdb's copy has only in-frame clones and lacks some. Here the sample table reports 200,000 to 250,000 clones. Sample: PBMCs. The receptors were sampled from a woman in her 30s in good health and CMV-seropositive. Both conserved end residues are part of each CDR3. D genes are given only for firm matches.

CDR3aa: CASSTGGNTEAFF
CDR3nt: TGTGCCAGCAGCACAGGGGGGAACACTGAAGCTTTCTTT
d_gene: TRBD1
v_gene: TRBV7-9
j_gene: TRBJ1-1

CDR3aa: CAWTRTSGYYEQYF
CDR3nt: TGTGCCTGGACCCGGACTAGCGGGTATTACGAGCAGTACTTC
d_gene: TRBD2
v_gene: TRBV30
j_gene: TRBJ2-7

CDR3aa: CASSLSAGPSLGYGYTF
CDR3nt: TGTGCCAGCAGCTTATCAGCGGGCCCTAGCTTAGGGTATGGCTACACCTTC
d_gene: NA
v_gene: TRBV7-2
j_gene: TRBJ1-2

CDR3aa: CAWGLGLADNEQFF
CDR3nt: TGTGCCTGGGGATTGGGACTAGCGGACAATGAGCAGTTCTTC
d_gene: TRBD2
v_gene: TRBV30
j_gene: TRBJ2-1

CDR3aa: CAISEDTAMNTEAFF
CDR3nt: TGTGCCATCAGTGAGGACACTGCCATGAACACTGAAGCTTTCTTT
d_gene: NA
v_gene: TRBV10-3
j_gene: TRBJ1-1

CDR3aa: CASSSHGQGTTLNTEAFF
CDR3nt: TGCGCCAGCAGCTCCCACGGACAGGGGACTACCCTCAACACTGAAGCTTTCTTT
d_gene: TRBD1
v_gene: TRBV5-1
j_gene: TRBJ1-1

CDR3aa: CSVARQELTDEQYF
CDR3nt: TGCAGCGTCGCGCGACAGGAATTAACGGACGAGCAGTACTTC
d_gene: NA
v_gene: TRBV29-1
j_gene: TRBJ2-7

CDR3aa: CASSSGQGRDSPLHF
CDR3nt: TGTGCCAGCAGCTCTGGACAGGGCAGGGATTCACCCCTCCACTTT
d_gene: TRBD1
v_gene: TRBV5-4
j_gene: TRBJ1-6

CDR3aa: CASSKRQSNQPQHF
CDR3nt: TGTGCCAGTAGTAAAAGACAGAGCAATCAGCCCCAGCATTTT
d_gene: NA
v_gene: TRBV19
j_gene: TRBJ1-5

CDR3aa: CASSVRRGGYNEQFF
CDR3nt: TGTGCCAGCAGTGTCCGACGGGGGGGGTACAATGAGCAGTTCTTC
d_gene: TRBD2
v_gene: TRBV2
j_gene: TRBJ2-1

CDR3aa: CASTLPGSDEQYF
CDR3nt: TGTGCCAGCACCCTTCCGGGGTCCGACGAGCAGTACTTC
d_gene: NA
v_gene: TRBV5-4
j_gene: TRBJ2-7

CDR3aa: CATCNSGVRDTQYF
CDR3nt: TGTGCCACCTGTAATAGCGGGGTTAGAGATACGCAGTATTTT
d_gene: TRBD2
v_gene: TRBV6-1
j_gene: TRBJ2-3

CDR3aa: CASREAGSKYEQYF
CDR3nt: TGTGCCAGCAGAGAGGCGGGGAGTAAATACGAGCAGTACTTC
d_gene: NA
v_gene: TRBV28
j_gene: TRBJ2-7

CDR3aa: CASSRGRGTEAFF
CDR3nt: TGTGCCAGCAGTAGGGGGCGCGGGACTGAAGCTTTCTTT
d_gene: TRBD1
v_gene: TRBV7-2
j_gene: TRBJ1-1

CDR3aa: CASSLEYFGGSGANVLTF
CDR3nt: TGTGCCAGCAGTTTAGAGTACTTCGGGGGCTCTGGGGCCAACGTCCTGACTTTC
d_gene: NA
v_gene: TRBV27
j_gene: TRBJ2-6

CDR3aa: CASSRRWDRGYNSPLHF
CDR3nt: TGTGCCAGCAGCCGAAGATGGGACAGGGGCTATAATTCACCCCTCCACTTT
d_gene: TRBD1
v_gene: TRBV7-2
j_gene: TRBJ1-6

CDR3aa: CASTGQGLANTEAFF
CDR3nt: TGTGCCAGCACCGGACAGGGCCTTGCAAACACTGAAGCTTTCTTT
d_gene: TRBD1
v_gene: TRBV6-5
j_gene: TRBJ1-1

CDR3aa: CASSLDGTGSTGELFF
CDR3nt: TGCGCCAGCAGCCTGGATGGGACAGGGAGCACCGGGGAGCTGTTTTTT
d_gene: TRBD1
v_gene: TRBV5-1
j_gene: TRBJ2-2

CDR3aa: CAWSPAGGWVGELFF
CDR3nt: TGTGCCTGGAGTCCCGCGGGAGGGTGGGTCGGGGAGCTGTTTTTT
d_gene: TRBD2
v_gene: TRBV30
j_gene: TRBJ2-2

CDR3aa: CASSFSGQGAYEQYF
CDR3nt: TGTGCCAGCAGTTTCTCGGGACAGGGGGCCTACGAGCAGTACTTC
d_gene: TRBD1
v_gene: TRBV28
j_gene: TRBJ2-7

CDR3aa: CASVNVVRGPGNTIYF
CDR3nt: TGTGCCAGTGTGAATGTAGTCAGGGGGCCCGGAAACACCATATATTTT
d_gene: TRBD1
v_gene: TRBV19
j_gene: TRBJ1-3

CDR3aa: CSAGSDYAEAFF
CDR3nt: TGCAGCGCTGGCTCTGACTACGCTGAAGCTTTCTTT
d_gene: NA
v_gene: TRBV29-1
j_gene: TRBJ1-1

CDR3aa: CASSVETGGKWGYTF
CDR3nt: TGTGCCAGCAGCGTAGAAACAGGGGGCAAGTGGGGCTACACCTTC
d_gene: TRBD1
v_gene: TRBV9
j_gene: TRBJ1-2

CDR3aa: CASSTLAGANTGELFF
CDR3nt: TGTGCCAGCAGCACCTTAGCGGGCGCGAACACCGGGGAGCTGTTTTTT
d_gene: TRBD2
v_gene: TRBV7-2
j_gene: TRBJ2-2

CDR3aa: CASSPAQGGYEQYF
CDR3nt: TGTGCCAGCAGCCCAGCCCAGGGGGGCTACGAGCAGTACTTC
d_gene: NA
v_gene: TRBV9
j_gene: TRBJ2-7

CDR3aa: CASSLGQGYMADTQYF
CDR3nt: TGTGCCAGCAGCTTAGGGCAGGGGTACATGGCGGATACGCAGTATTTT
d_gene: NA
v_gene: TRBV7-2
j_gene: TRBJ2-3

CDR3aa: CASSPHGEGGYTF
CDR3nt: TGTGCCAGCAGCCCGCACGGGGAAGGTGGCTACACCTTC
d_gene: NA
v_gene: TRBV27
j_gene: TRBJ1-2

CDR3aa: CASSRPGQVDGYTF
CDR3nt: TGCGCCAGCAGCAGGCCGGGACAGGTGGATGGCTACACCTTC
d_gene: TRBD1
v_gene: TRBV5-1
j_gene: TRBJ1-2

CDR3aa: CAWSVYRGYGYTF
CDR3nt: TGTGCCTGGAGTGTATACAGGGGCTATGGCTACACCTTC
d_gene: TRBD1
v_gene: TRBV30
j_gene: TRBJ1-2

CDR3aa: CASSLIPGQTGELFF
CDR3nt: TGCGCCAGCAGCCTGATCCCCGGACAGACCGGGGAGCTGTTTTTT
d_gene: NA
v_gene: TRBV5-1
j_gene: TRBJ2-2

CDR3aa: CASSSGSKLDTQYF
CDR3nt: TGTGCCAGCAGTTCCGGGTCTAAGCTGGATACGCAGTATTTT
d_gene: NA
v_gene: TRBV6-5
j_gene: TRBJ2-3

CDR3aa: CASSESPSGDQETQYF
CDR3nt: TGTGCCAGCAGTGAAAGCCCTAGCGGGGACCAAGAGACCCAGTACTTC
d_gene: TRBD2
v_gene: TRBV6-1
j_gene: TRBJ2-5

CDR3aa: CASSLNIENTEAFF
CDR3nt: TGTGCCAGCAGCTTGAACATTGAGAACACTGAAGCTTTCTTT
d_gene: NA
v_gene: TRBV11-2
j_gene: TRBJ1-1

CDR3aa: CASKGTLRSGNTIYF
CDR3nt: TGTGCCAGCAAGGGGACATTACGCTCTGGAAACACCATATATTTT
d_gene: NA
v_gene: TRBV2
j_gene: TRBJ1-3

CDR3aa: CASSFSRGRSYEQYF
CDR3nt: TGTGCCAGCAGTTTCTCGCGGGGCCGCTCCTACGAGCAGTACTTC
d_gene: NA
v_gene: TRBV28
j_gene: TRBJ2-7

CDR3aa: CASSLWGQGFWANEKLFF
CDR3nt: TGTGCCAGCAGTTTGTGGGGACAGGGGTTTTGGGCTAATGAAAAACTGTTTTTT
d_gene: TRBD1
v_gene: TRBV28
j_gene: TRBJ1-4

CDR3aa: CASRAGVYSPLHF
CDR3nt: TGTGCCAGTAGGGCGGGAGTGTACTCACCCCTCCACTTT
d_gene: NA
v_gene: TRBV19
j_gene: TRBJ1-6

CDR3aa: CAISESNVGSALHF
CDR3nt: TGTGCCATCAGTGAGTCGAACGTCGGTTCGGCCCTCCACTTT
d_gene: NA
v_gene: TRBV10-3
j_gene: TRBJ1-6

CDR3aa: CASSNGQAYEQYF
CDR3nt: TGTGCCAGCAGTAACGGACAGGCCTACGAGCAGTACTTC
d_gene: TRBD1
v_gene: TRBV6-5
j_gene: TRBJ2-7

CDR3aa: CASSYHRGDSNQPQHF
CDR3nt: TGTGCCAGCAGTTACCATAGGGGCGATAGCAATCAGCCCCAGCATTTT
d_gene: NA
v_gene: TRBV6-6
j_gene: TRBJ1-5

CDR3aa: CASSFGGGGYEQYF
CDR3nt: TGTGCCAGCAGCTTCGGCGGGGGGGGCTACGAGCAGTACTTC
d_gene: TRBD2
v_gene: TRBV5-4
j_gene: TRBJ2-7

CDR3aa: CASSYSRGMNTEAFF
CDR3nt: TGTGCCAGCAGTTACAGCAGGGGGATGAACACTGAAGCTTTCTTT
d_gene: TRBD1
v_gene: TRBV6-5
j_gene: TRBJ1-1

CDR3aa: CASSQEGSAGVGYTF
CDR3nt: TGCGCCAGCAGCCAAGAAGGTTCGGCAGGGGTTGGCTACACCTTC
d_gene: NA
v_gene: TRBV4-1
j_gene: TRBJ1-2

CDR3aa: CASSEGQKGSNEQFF
CDR3nt: TGTGCCAGCAGCGAGGGACAGAAAGGTAGCAATGAGCAGTTCTTC
d_gene: TRBD1
v_gene: TRBV25-1
j_gene: TRBJ2-1

CDR3aa: CASTRQGGEKLFF
CDR3nt: TGTGCCAGTACCCGACAGGGCGGTGAAAAACTGTTTTTT
d_gene: TRBD1
v_gene: TRBV19
j_gene: TRBJ1-4